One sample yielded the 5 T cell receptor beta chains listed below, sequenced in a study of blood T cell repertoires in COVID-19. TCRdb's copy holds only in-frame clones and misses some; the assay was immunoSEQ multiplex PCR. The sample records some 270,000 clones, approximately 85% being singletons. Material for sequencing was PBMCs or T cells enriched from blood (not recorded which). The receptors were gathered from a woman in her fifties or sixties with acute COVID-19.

The CDR3 DNA reads as TGCGCCAGCAGGCGTACAGGGGGCGGCGACTATGGCTACACCTTC. It codes for CASRRTGGGDYGYTF. The J gene is TRBJ1-2, the V gene TRBV5-1, with 9 bases identical to TRBD1. V lost 5 bases, J lost 3 bases, and 8 bases stayed unmatched. Germline CDR1 is SGHRS and CDR2 is YFSETQ. This CDR3 region has 15 residues.

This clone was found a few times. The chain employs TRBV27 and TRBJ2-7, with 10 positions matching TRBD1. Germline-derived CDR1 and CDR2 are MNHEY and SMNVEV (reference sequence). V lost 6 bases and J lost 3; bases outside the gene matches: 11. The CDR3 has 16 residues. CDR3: CASSLRGDRGDYEQYF. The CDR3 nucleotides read TGTGCCAGCAGCCTTCGGGGGGACAGGGGAGACTACGAGCAGTACTTC.

The CDR3 DNA sequence: TGTGCTAGTGGAACAGGGGGCCCTAGGGATGAAAAACTGTTTTTT. This encodes CASGTGGPRDEKLFF. The rearrangement joins TRBV12-5 to TRBJ1-4, with 9 bases matching TRBD1. Unmatched junction bases numbered 8, after V lost 6 bases and J lost 6 bases. Per the germline V gene, CDR1 is LGHNT and CDR2 is FRNRAP. The length of the CDR3 is 15 residues.

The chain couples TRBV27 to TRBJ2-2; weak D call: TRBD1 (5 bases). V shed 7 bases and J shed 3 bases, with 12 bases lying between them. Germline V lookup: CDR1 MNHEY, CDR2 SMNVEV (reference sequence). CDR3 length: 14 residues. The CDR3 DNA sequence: TGTGCCAGCACATCAGGGCACCACACCGGGGAGCTGTTTTTT. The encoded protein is CASTSGHHTGELFF.

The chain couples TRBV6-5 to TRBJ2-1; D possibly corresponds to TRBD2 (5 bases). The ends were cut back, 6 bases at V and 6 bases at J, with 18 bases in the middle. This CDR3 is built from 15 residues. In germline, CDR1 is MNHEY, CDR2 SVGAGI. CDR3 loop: CASRPSGILLNEQFF. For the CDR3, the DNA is TGTGCCAGCAGGCCTTCCGGGATCCTCCTCAATGAGCAGTTCTTC.